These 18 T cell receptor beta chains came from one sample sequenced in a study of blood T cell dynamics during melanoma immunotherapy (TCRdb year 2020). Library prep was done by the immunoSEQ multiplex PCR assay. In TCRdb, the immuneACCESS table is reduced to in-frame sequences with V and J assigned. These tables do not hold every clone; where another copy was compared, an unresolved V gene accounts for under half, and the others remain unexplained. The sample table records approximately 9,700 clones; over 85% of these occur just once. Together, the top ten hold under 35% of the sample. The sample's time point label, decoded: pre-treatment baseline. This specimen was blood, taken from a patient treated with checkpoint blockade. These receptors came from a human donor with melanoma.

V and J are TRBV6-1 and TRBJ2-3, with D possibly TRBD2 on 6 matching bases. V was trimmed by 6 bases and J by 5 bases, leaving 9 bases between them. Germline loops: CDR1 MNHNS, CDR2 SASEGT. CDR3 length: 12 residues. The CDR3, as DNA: TGTGCCAGCAGGACAGCGGGAGATACGCAGTATTTT. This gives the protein CASRTAGDTQYF.

Written as DNA, the CDR3 is TGTGCCAGCAGGGGGGGGGACAGCATGAACACTGAAGCTTTCTTT. Protein: CASRGGDSMNTEAFF. J is TRBJ1-1 and V is TRBV28, with 7 bases identical to TRBD1. There are 15 residues in the CDR3. CDR1 and CDR2 from the germline V gene are MDHEN and SYDVKM. J gave up 0 bases and V 6 bases, and 7 bases lay outside the gene matches.

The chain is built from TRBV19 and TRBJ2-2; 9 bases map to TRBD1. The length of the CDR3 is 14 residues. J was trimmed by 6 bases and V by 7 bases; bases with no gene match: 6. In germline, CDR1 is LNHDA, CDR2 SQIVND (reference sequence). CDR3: CASTDRGFSGELFF. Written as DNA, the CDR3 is TGTGCCAGTACGGACAGGGGTTTTTCCGGGGAGCTGTTTTTT.

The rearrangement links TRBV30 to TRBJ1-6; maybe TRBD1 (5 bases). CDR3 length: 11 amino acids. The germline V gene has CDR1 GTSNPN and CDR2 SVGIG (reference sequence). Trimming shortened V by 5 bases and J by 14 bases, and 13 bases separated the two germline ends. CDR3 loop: CAWGAVGALHF. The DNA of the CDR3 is TGTGCCTGGGGGGCCGTTGGGGCCCTCCACTTT.

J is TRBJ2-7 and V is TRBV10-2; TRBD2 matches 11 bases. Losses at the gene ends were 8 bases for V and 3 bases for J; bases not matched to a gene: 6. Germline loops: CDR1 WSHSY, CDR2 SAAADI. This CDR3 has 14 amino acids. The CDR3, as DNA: TGCGCCAGCGTGGCCGGGACTAGCGGCTACGAGCAGTACTTC. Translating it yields CASVAGTSGYEQYF.

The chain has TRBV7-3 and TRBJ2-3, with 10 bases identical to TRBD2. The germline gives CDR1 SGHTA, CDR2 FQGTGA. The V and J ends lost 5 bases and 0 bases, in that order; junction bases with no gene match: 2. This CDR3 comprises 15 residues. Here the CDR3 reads CASSPAGGSTDTQYF. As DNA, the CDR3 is TGTGCCAGCAGCCCAGCGGGAGGGAGCACAGATACGCAGTATTTT.

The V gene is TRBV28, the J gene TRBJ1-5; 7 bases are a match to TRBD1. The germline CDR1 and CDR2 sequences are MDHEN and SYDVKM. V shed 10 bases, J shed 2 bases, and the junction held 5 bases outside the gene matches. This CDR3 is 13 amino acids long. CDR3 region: CATTRGGNQPQHF. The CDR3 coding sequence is TGTGCCACCACCAGGGGGGGCAATCAGCCCCAGCATTTT.

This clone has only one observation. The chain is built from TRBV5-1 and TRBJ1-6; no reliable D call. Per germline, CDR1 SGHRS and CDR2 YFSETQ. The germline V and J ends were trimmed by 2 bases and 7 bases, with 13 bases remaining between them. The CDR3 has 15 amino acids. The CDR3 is CASSFRTESNSPLHF. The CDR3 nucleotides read TGCGCCAGCAGCTTCCGGACCGAATCAAATTCACCCCTCCACTTT.

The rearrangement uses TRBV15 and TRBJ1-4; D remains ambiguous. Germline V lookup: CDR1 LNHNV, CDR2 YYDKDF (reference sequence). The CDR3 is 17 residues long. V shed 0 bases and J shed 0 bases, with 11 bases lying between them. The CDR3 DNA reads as TGTGCCACCAGCAGAGATCTTGGTACTGCAACTAATGAAAAACTGTTTTTT. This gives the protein CATSRDLGTATNEKLFF.

The CDR3 coding sequence is TGTGCCAGTAGTATAGATCCGTCAGGGTGGGAGACCCAGTACTTC. Protein sequence: CASSIDPSGWETQYF. The rearrangement uses TRBV19 and TRBJ2-5; D is perhaps TRBD1 (5 bases). Germline V CDR1 and CDR2: LNHDA, SQIVND (reference sequence). V lost 0 bases and J lost 5, with 13 bases in between. CDR3 length: 15 residues.

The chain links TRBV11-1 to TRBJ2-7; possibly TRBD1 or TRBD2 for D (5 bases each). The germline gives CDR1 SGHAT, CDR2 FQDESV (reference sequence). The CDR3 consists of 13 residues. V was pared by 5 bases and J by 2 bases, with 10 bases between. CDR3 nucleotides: TGTGCCAGCAGCCCCTCGGGGCCCTACGAGCAGTACTTC. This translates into CASSPSGPYEQYF. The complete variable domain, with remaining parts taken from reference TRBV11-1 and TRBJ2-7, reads EAEVAQSPRYKITEKSQAVAFWCDPISGHATLYWYRQILGQGPELLVQFQDESVVDDSQLPKDRFSAERLKGVDSTLKIQPAELGDSAMYLCASSPSGPYEQYFGPGTRLTVT.

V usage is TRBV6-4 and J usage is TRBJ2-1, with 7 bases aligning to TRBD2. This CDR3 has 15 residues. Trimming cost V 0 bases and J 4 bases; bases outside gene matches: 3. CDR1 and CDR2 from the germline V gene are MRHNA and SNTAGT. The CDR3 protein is CASSDSTGGYNEQFF. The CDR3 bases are TGTGCCAGCAGTGACTCGACCGGGGGGTACAATGAGCAGTTCTTC.

The DNA for the CDR3 is TGTGCCAGCTCAGGCCTGACAGGGGTGAACACTGAAGCTTTCTTT. Its translation is CASSGLTGVNTEAFF. V is TRBV18 and J is TRBJ1-1; 8 nucleotides agree with TRBD1. CDR3 size: 15 residues. With V trimmed by 5 bases and J by 0 bases, 5 bases remained unmatched. Germline CDR1 reads KGHSH; CDR2 reads LQKENI.

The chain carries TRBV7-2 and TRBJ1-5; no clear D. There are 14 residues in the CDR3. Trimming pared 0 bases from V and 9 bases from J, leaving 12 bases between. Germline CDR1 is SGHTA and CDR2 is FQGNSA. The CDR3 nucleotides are TGTGCCAGCAGCTTAGCGGGTTGGGGTGGGCCCCAGCATTTT. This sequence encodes CASSLAGWGGPQHF.

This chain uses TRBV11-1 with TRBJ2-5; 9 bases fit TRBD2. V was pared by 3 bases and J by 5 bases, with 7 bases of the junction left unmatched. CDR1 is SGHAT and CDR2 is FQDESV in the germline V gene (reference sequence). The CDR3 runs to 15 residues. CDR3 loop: CASSFGGRASETQYF. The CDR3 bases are TGTGCCAGCAGCTTTGGCGGGAGGGCCAGTGAGACCCAGTACTTC.

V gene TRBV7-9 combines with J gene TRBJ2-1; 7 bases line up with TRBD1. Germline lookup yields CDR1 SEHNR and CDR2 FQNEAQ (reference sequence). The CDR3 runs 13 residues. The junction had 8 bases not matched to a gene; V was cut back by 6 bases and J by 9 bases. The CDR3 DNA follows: TGTGCCAGCAGAAAACCCCAGGGGGTTGAGCAGTTCTTC. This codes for CASRKPQGVEQFF.

CDR3 DNA sequence: TGTGCCAGCAGCTCCAGGGGGGAGGTACACAATGAGCAGTTCTTC. It yields the protein CASSSRGEVHNEQFF. The chain links TRBV7-2 to TRBJ2-1; perhaps TRBD1 as D (7 bases). The germline V and J ends were trimmed by 4 bases and 5 bases, with 15 bases remaining between them. In germline, CDR1 is SGHTA, CDR2 FQGNSA. The CDR3 extends over 15 amino acids. The full variable domain, rest sourced from reference TRBV7-2 and TRBJ2-1, is GAGVSQSPSNKVTEKGKDVELRCDPISGHTALYWYRQSLGQGLEFLIYFQGNSAPDKSGLPSDRFSAERTGGSVSTLTIQRTQQEDSAVYLCASSSRGEVHNEQFFGPGTRLTVL.

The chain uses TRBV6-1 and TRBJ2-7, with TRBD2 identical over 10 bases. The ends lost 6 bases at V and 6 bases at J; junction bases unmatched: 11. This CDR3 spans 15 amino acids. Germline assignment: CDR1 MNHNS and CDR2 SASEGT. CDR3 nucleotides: TGTGCCAGCAGGGCCTGGAGCGGGAGGGCGGCCGAGCAGTACTTC. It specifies CASRAWSGRAAEQYF.